One and the same sample provided the 13 T cell receptor beta chains below, sequenced in a study of patients and donors after allogeneic stem cell transplantation. MiXCR, run by TCRdb on the RT-PCR reads, gives a single entry per CDR3 protein. The sample carries approximately 99,000 distinct CDR3 sequences, 35% recorded once. The sample was blood, either unsorted or a sorted T cell fraction (not recorded which). These receptors were taken from a human donor who was either an allogeneic HSCT recipient or a stem cell or donor lymphocyte infusion donor (not recorded which). It is not recorded whose cells these are; they may come from a transplant donor.

This clonotype was recorded a few times. The chain links TRBV6-5 to TRBJ1-5, with TRBD1 as a possible D gene (5 bases). The CDR3 is 15 amino acids. Per germline, CDR1 MNHEY and CDR2 SVGAGI. Trimming removed 5 bases from V and 0 bases from J, with 11 bases in between. CDR3 protein: CASSKGRNSNQPQHF. DNA for the CDR3: TGTGCCAGCAGTAAGGGACGGAATAGCAATCAGCCCCAGCATTTT.

The chain links TRBV7-9 to TRBJ2-3; D is perhaps TRBD2 (6 bases). Germline CDR1 is SEHNR and CDR2 is FQNEAQ (reference sequence). V shed 5 bases and J shed 5 bases, with 20 bases lying between them. The CDR3 length is 16 residues. CDR3 loop: CASSQQPGTGQDTQYF. The DNA for the CDR3 is TGTGCCAGCAGCCAGCAGCCCGGGACTGGACAAGATACGCAGTATTTT.

There are many counts of this clonotype. This sequence joins TRBV2 and TRBJ1-1, with 8 bases identical to TRBD1. Germline CDR1 is SNHLY and CDR2 is FYNNEI. The CDR3 sequence is 14 residues long. Germline trimming cut 9 bases from V and 1 base from J; bases unmatched to any gene: 7. The DNA for the CDR3 is TGTGCCAGTAGAGGACAGGGTGGGAACACTGAAGCTTTCTTT. Protein product: CASRGQGGNTEAFF.

The chain combines TRBV12-3 or TRBV12-4 with TRBJ1-5; 8 bases fit TRBD1. CDR3 length: 15 amino acids. J lost 0 bases, V lost 3 bases, and 1 base had no gene match. The CDR3 loop is CASSLDRVSNQPQHF. DNA for the CDR3: TGTGCCAGCAGTTTGGACAGGGTTAGCAATCAGCCCCAGCATTTT.

A note on this clonotype: One end of the junction is discordant with germline, which a read error may explain. This chain joins TRBV7-7 and TRBJ2-5, with D perhaps matching TRBD2 (6 bases). The CDR3 is 15 amino acids. Germline CDR1 and CDR2: SSHAT and FNYEAQ (reference sequence). The CDR3: CASSFRTGGKETQYF. For the CDR3, the DNA is TGTGCTAGCAGCTTCCGGACCGGGGGAAAAGAGACCCAGTACTTC. The full variable domain, in which reference TRBV7-7 and TRBJ2-5 provide the parts outside the CDR3, is GAGVSQSPRYKVTKRGQDVTLRCDPISSHATLYWYQQALGQGPEFLTYFNYEAQPDKSGLPSDRFSAERPEGSISTLTIQRTEQRDSAMYRCASSFRTGGKETQYFGPGTRLLVL.

The V and J genes are TRBV20-1 and TRBJ2-7, with TRBD2 matching 13 bases. Germline V gene sequence: CDR1 DFQATT, CDR2 SNEGSKA (reference sequence). This CDR3 is 15 amino acids long. V was clipped by 1 base and J by 6 bases; unmatched bases: 6. As DNA, the CDR3 is TGCAGTGCTAGAGGGCCGGGACTAGCGGGACTCGAGCAGTACTTC. It yields the protein CSARGPGLAGLEQYF.

This clonotype was seen once. The chain links TRBV2 to TRBJ2-5; TRBD2 might be the D (6 bases). CDR3 size: 14 residues. Germline values: CDR1 SNHLY, CDR2 FYNNEI. The ends were cut back, 7 bases at V and 4 bases at J, with 16 bases in the middle. This CDR3 is CASTPQGGTETQYF. CDR3 bases: TGTGCCAGCACGCCCCAGGGAGGTACAGAGACCCAGTACTTC. Full variable domain (remainder filled in from reference TRBV2 and TRBJ2-5): EPEVTQTPSHQVTQMGQEVILRCVPISNHLYFYWYRQILGQKVEFLVSFYNNEISEKSEIFDDQFSVERPDGSNFTLKIRSTKLEDSAMYFCASTPQGGTETQYFGPGTRLLVL.

The chain employs TRBV4-2 and TRBJ1-2, with a tentative D call TRBD1 (5 bases). CDR3 size: 16 residues. Trimming shortened V by 1 base and J by 5 bases, and 17 bases separated the two germline ends. Germline CDR1 LGHNA, CDR2 YNFKEQ. CDR3 region: CASSQVPGYSVYGYTF. CDR3 bases: TGTGCCAGCAGCCAAGTCCCAGGGTACTCCGTTTATGGCTACACCTTC.

The chain links TRBV29-1 to TRBJ1-2, with a possible D match to TRBD1 (6 bases). The germline V gene encodes CDR1 SQVTM and CDR2 ANQGSEA. This CDR3 spans 14 amino acids. Trimming pared 6 bases from V and 4 bases from J, leaving 18 bases between. The DNA of the CDR3 is TGCAGCGTCCTCCCCGGGGGGGCCCTCTATGGCTACACCTTC. This encodes CSVLPGGALYGYTF.

This clonotype has just a few counts. This sequence joins TRBV29-1 and TRBJ1-1; D remains unclear. The CDR3 has 11 residues. Germline values: CDR1 SQVTM, CDR2 ANQGSEA. Trimming stripped 6 bases from V and 1 base from J, with 6 bases between. Here the CDR3 reads CSVIKNTEAFF. In nucleotides, the CDR3 is TGCAGCGTAATCAAGAACACTGAAGCTTTCTTT.

This clonotype was counted only a few times. The chain uses TRBV10-3 and TRBJ1-1; D remains ambiguous. Germline CDR1 ENHRY, CDR2 SYGVKD. V dropped 10 bases and J dropped 0 bases, with 12 bases sitting between them. CDR3 size: 13 residues. This CDR3 reads CATYPGLNTEAFF. CDR3 coding DNA: TGTGCCACATACCCTGGGTTGAACACTGAAGCTTTCTTT.

This clonotype has a handful of counts. The rearrangement joins TRBV5-1 to TRBJ2-5; the D is unclear. The germline gives CDR1 SGHRS, CDR2 YFSETQ. CDR3 length equals 14 residues. V shed 2 bases and J shed 3 bases, with 11 bases lying between them. The CDR3: CASSFSPVKETQYF. The CDR3 DNA reads as TGCGCCAGCAGCTTCTCTCCCGTTAAAGAGACCCAGTACTTC. The full variable domain, completed using reference TRBV5-1 and TRBJ2-5, is KAGVTQTPRYLIKTRGQQVTLSCSPISGHRSVSWYQQTPGQGLQFLFEYFSETQRNKGNFPGRFSGRQFSNSRSEMNVSTLELGDSALYLCASSFSPVKETQYFGPGTRLLVL.

This clonotype turned up a few times. The chain combines TRBV3-1 with TRBJ1-6; D perhaps matches TRBD1 (5 bases). The CDR3 is 15 residues long. Germline-derived CDR1 and CDR2 are LGHDT and YNNKEL (reference sequence). Trimming left V 1 base short and J 4 bases short, with 8 bases between. The DNA for the CDR3 is TGTGCCAGCAGCCAAGGGGGCAGGTATAATTCACCCCTCCACTTT. Amino acids: CASSQGGRYNSPLHF.